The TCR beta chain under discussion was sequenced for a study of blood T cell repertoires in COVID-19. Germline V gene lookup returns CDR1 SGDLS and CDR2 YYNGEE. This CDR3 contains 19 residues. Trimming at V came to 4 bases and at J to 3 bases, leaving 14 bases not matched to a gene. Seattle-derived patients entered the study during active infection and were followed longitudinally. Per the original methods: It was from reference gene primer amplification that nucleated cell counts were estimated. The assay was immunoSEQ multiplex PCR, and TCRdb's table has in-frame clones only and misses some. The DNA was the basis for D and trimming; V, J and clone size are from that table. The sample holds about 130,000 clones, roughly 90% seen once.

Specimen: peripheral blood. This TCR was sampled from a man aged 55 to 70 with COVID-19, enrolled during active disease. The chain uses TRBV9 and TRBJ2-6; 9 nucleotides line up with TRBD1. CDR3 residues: CASSLRNGQGIGGANVLTF. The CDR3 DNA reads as TGTGCCAGCAGCCTCCGAAACGGACAGGGGATCGGTGGGGCCAACGTCCTGACTTTC.